This TCR beta chain was found in a study of Ad26.COV2.S vaccination and SARS-CoV-2 variants (dated by TCRdb to the early 2020s). Study-wide context: Donors in the vaccine arm were drawn from COV1001, a multicentre, randomized, double-blind, placebo-controlled phase I-IIa trial testing Ad26.COV2.S in healthy adults. Blinding of investigators to trial group allocation was maintained during experiments and outcome assessment. Sequencing of the TCRbeta repertoire served to evaluate the specificity and breadth of SARS-CoV-2-reactive T cell receptors following Ad26.COV2.S vaccination. Ad26.COV2.S was given intramuscularly at 5x10^10 or 1x10^11 viral particles, as a single shot or as two shots 56 days apart. A total of approximately 30 samples were included in the TCR-sequenced set, comprising around 20 Ad26.COV2.S vaccine recipients, 5 placebo recipients and 8 SARS-CoV-2 convalescent individuals. Trial participants were randomized into five groups of five: low-dose or high-dose Ad26.COV2.S given once or twice, or placebo on both occasions.

The CDR3, from cysteine to phenylalanine, totals 13 residues. Only the CDR3 part of the read is kept: 39 bases, read in frame from the first base. V is clipped by 3 bases and J by 5 bases, and the sequence between their germline boundaries is 11 bases long. From the germline V gene, CDR1 is KGHSH and CDR2 is LQKENI. What the work shows at the level of the full study, not this receptor alone: Compared with placebo recipients, Ad26.COV2.S recipients showed higher spike-specific TCR breadth (P = 0.0014). According to the authors, total T cell responses may have been underestimated by the TCR breadth and depth analyses. The study was not powered for comparison of responses between vaccine doses or regimens. After vaccination, substantial breadth of spike-specific CD8+ and CD4+ T cell responses was reported. Vaccine and placebo recipients had similar non-spike TCR breadth, a finding consistent with the vaccine containing only spike.

With regard to this clone: Its recognized antigen is unknown. No per-base quality is available; no much larger clone lies one base away.

The immunoSEQ Assay was used to sequence TCRbeta CDR3 regions. After extraction, genomic DNA underwent amplification by bias-controlled multiplex PCR, followed by high-throughput sequencing. On the study's bioinformatics: To quantify the absolute abundance of each unique TCRbeta CDR3 region, sequences were collapsed and filtered. T cell fraction was estimated by normalizing TCRbeta template counts to usable DNA, which was measured by amplifying reference genes present in all nucleated cells. Repertoire TCRs were annotated as SARS-CoV-2-specific when V gene, CDR3 amino acid sequence and J gene were exactly matched to a known reactive TCR set. MIRA supplied the reference SARS-CoV-2 TCR set, which was filtered for enrichment in COVID-19-positive ImmuneCODE repertoires so that public or cross-reactive TCRs were removed. Drawing on the MIRA antigens, annotated TCRs were analysed further at the level of specific ORF or position within ORF. Breadth was defined as annotated unique rearrangements over total unique productive rearrangements; depth was the summed frequency of those rearrangements. Two-sided Wilcoxon rank-sum tests were applied when comparing TCR breadth between groups. TCRdb limited this immuneACCESS table to in-frame rearrangements with V and J called. A share of clones is missing; checked studies link under half to unresolved V genes, and the rest is unexplained. The V and J calls and the clone size are those of that table, but D and trimming were determined from the DNA. Here the sample has 350,000 to 500,000 clones; about 90% occur a single time. The ten largest clonotypes hold approximately 4.3% of the sample.

What this sample's treatment or condition label stands for: around 19 received Ad26.COV2.S at low or high dose, single or two shots; 5 received placebo; per-sample allocation not given. For vaccine and placebo recipients, the sequenced repertoires came from samples collected on day 63 after the first injection. Between 29 July and 7 August 2020, Cohort 1b enrolled around 25 adults aged 18-55 years at one site in Boston, USA. Ad26.COV2.S was a replication-incompetent adenovirus type 26 vector that expressed a prefusion-stabilized SARS-CoV-2 spike protein derived from the original Wuhan strain. The TCR originated in a person between 18 and 59 years old who received the Ad26.COV2.S COVID-19 vaccine or a placebo. The specimen was peripheral blood, collected in a trial of Ad26.COV2.S vaccine versus placebo. The chain is encoded by TRBV18 joined to TRBJ2-7, with the identity of the D gene unclear. The CDR3 region: CASSPSASDEQYF. Here is the DNA: TGTGCCAGCTCACCTTCCGCTAGTGACGAGCAGTACTTC.